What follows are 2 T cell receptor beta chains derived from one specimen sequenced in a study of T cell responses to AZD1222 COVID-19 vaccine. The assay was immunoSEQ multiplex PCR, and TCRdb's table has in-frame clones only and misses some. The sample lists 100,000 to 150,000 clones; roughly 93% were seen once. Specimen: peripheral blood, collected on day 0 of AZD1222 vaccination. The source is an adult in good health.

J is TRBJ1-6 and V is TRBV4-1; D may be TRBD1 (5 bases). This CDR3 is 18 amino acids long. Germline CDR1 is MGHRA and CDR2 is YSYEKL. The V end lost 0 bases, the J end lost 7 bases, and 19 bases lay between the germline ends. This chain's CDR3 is CASSQDPSDIEGNSPLHF. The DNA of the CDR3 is TGCGCCAGCAGCCAAGACCCTTCCGACATAGAGGGGAATTCACCCCTCCACTTT.

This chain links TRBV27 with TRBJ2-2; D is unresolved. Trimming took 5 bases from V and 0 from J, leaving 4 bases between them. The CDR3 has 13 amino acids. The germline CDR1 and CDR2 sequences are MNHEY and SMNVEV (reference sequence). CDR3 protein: CASSPTNTGELFF. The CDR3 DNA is TGTGCCAGCAGTCCAACGAACACCGGGGAGCTGTTTTTT.